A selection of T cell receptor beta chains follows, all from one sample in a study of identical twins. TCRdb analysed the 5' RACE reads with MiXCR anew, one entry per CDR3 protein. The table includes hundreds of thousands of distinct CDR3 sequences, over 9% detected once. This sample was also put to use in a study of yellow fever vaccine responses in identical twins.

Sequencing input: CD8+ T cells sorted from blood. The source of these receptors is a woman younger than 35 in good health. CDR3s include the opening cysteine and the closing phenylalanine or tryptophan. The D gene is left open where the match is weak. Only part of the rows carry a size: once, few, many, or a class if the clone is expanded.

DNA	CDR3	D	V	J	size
TGTGCCAGCAGCCAACACCAGGGGGCTGGAAACACCATATATTTT	CASSQHQGAGNTIYF	TRBD1	TRBV7-9	TRBJ1-3	few
TGTGCCACCAGCCCAGGGGGAGGAGGTCAGCCCCAGCATTTT	CATSPGGGGQPQHF	TRBD1	TRBV24-1	TRBJ1-5	few
TGCAGTGCTAGAGAGTGGGACAGGCCGAACACCGGGGAGCTGTTTTTT	CSAREWDRPNTGELFF	TRBD1	TRBV20-1	TRBJ2-2	few
TGCAGCGTTGAAGATCCTACCAAGAAAATTGTTCCCCAGGGGTACAATGAGCAGTTCTTC	CSVEDPTKKIVPQGYNEQFF	NA	TRBV29-1	TRBJ2-1	NA
TGCGCCAGCAGCTGGGGACTAGCGGGGGTGGTGTATGAGCAGTTCTTC	CASSWGLAGVVYEQFF	TRBD2	TRBV5-1	TRBJ2-1	NA
TGTGCCAGCAGCTTAGGCCGATCCGGGACAGCTCTTGACTCTGGGGCCAACGTCCTGACTTTC	CASSLGRSGTALDSGANVLTF	TRBD1	TRBV7-6	TRBJ2-6	NA
TGCGCCAGCAGCTTTCTCTTTAGCGGGGGGGCCGGTTACAATGAGCAGTTCTTC	CASSFLFSGGAGYNEQFF	TRBD2	TRBV5-1	TRBJ2-1	many
TGTGCCAGCAGACCGGTAGGGGAGGAGCAGTTCTTC	CASRPVGEEQFF	NA	TRBV11-2	TRBJ2-1	NA
TGCAGCGTTGATATGATGCGGTCGGGCACAGATACGCAGTGTTTT	CSVDMMRSGTDTQCF	NA	TRBV29-1	TRBJ2-3	few
TGTGCCACCAGTGATTTGGAGGGTAGCGGGACCCTGAATACGCAGTATTTT	CATSDLEGSGTLNTQYF	TRBD2	TRBV24-1	TRBJ2-3	few
TGTGCCAGCAGCCCCCTCCAGCGTCAAGACTACAATGAGCAGTTCTTC	CASSPLQRQDYNEQFF	NA	TRBV6-1	TRBJ2-1	NA
TGTGCCAGCAGTTTGGTACCGACCGGGAACGAGCAGTACTTC	CASSLVPTGNEQYF	NA	TRBV28	TRBJ2-7	NA
TGTGCCAGCAGCCAAGATAAGGGGGTTTACACTGAAGCTTTCTTT	CASSQDKGVYTEAFF	NA	TRBV4-2	TRBJ1-1	many
TGCGCCAGCAGCCAAGAGACAGGGGGAAACAATGAGCAGTTCTTC	CASSQETGGNNEQFF	TRBD1	TRBV4-1	TRBJ2-1	NA
TGTGCCAGCAGCATCCAGGGGCCTGATCACTATGGCTACACCTTC	CASSIQGPDHYGYTF	NA	TRBV12-3/TRBV12-4	TRBJ1-2	NA
TGTGCCAGCAGTTACTTTCCGGGGGGGCCGAGGAATGAGCAGTTCTTC	CASSYFPGGPRNEQFF	TRBD2	TRBV6-5	TRBJ2-1	NA
TGTGCCAGCAGCTTAGGACTAGTAAGTTACAATGAGCAGTTCTTC	CASSLGLVSYNEQFF	NA	TRBV7-9	TRBJ2-1	many
TGTGCCAGCAGCGTAGGGACAGATAAAACCGGGGAGCTGTTTTTT	CASSVGTDKTGELFF	NA	TRBV9	TRBJ2-2	NA
TGTGCCAGCAGCGGGCTGGGACAAACTGGAAACACCATATATTTT	CASSGLGQTGNTIYF	NA	TRBV9	TRBJ1-3	NA
TGTGCCAGCAGCCAAGTCAGGGTAATGCCAGATACGCAGTATTTT	CASSQVRVMPDTQYF	NA	TRBV3-1	TRBJ2-3	NA
TGCGCCAGCAGCTTGGGGGTGCTGAGCTCCTACGAGCAGTACTTC	CASSLGVLSSYEQYF	NA	TRBV5-1	TRBJ2-7	many
TGCGCCAGCAGCTACCAATGGGGGGGACGTGAAGCTTTCTTT	CASSYQWGGREAFF	NA	TRBV5-1	TRBJ1-1	many
TGTGCCAGCAGTTTATTCGGAGCGGACGAGCAGTACTTC	CASSLFGADEQYF	NA	TRBV28	TRBJ2-7	few
TGCATAGGCGGGAGTACGTATGAGCAGTTCTTC	CIGGSTYEQFF	TRBD2	TRBV29-1	TRBJ2-1	many
TGTGCCAGCAGCCCCCCCAGGGGCGGTGGGGCCGAGCAGTACTTC	CASSPPRGGGAEQYF	NA	TRBV11-1	TRBJ2-7	NA
TGCGCCAGCAGCCAAGACCTAGCGTACAGCTCCTACGAGCAGTACTTC	CASSQDLAYSSYEQYF	NA	TRBV4-1	TRBJ2-7	few
TGCGCCAGCAGCTCAGTAGCGGGAGGTCTTTACAATGAGCAGTTCTTC	CASSSVAGGLYNEQFF	TRBD2	TRBV5-1	TRBJ2-1	NA
TGTGCCACCAGTGATTTCAGTTTCGGGGAGCTGTTTTTT	CATSDFSFGELFF	NA	TRBV24-1	TRBJ2-2	NA
TGTGCCAGCAGCTTAGTGCGGGGTTACAATGAGCAGTTCTTC	CASSLVRGYNEQFF	NA	TRBV7-9	TRBJ2-1	few
TGTGCCAGCAGCTTAAACGAATGGGGAAACACTGAAGCTTTCTTT	CASSLNEWGNTEAFF	NA	TRBV7-8	TRBJ1-1	NA
TGCAGTGCTAGAGGTCAGAACCTAGCGGGGATAAATGAGCAGTTCTTC	CSARGQNLAGINEQFF	TRBD2	TRBV20-1	TRBJ2-1	few
TGTGCCAGCAGGAAGCTACAGGGCATGAACACTGAAGCTTTCTTT	CASRKLQGMNTEAFF	NA	TRBV6-1	TRBJ1-1	few
TGCGCCAGCAGCCAAGAAGAGCGGGGGAATTCACCCCTCCACTTT	CASSQEERGNSPLHF	NA	TRBV4-1	TRBJ1-6	few
TGCAGCGCTACGGGAGCTGATACCCACGAGCAGTACTTC	CSATGADTHEQYF	NA	TRBV29-1	TRBJ2-7	few
TGCGCCAGCAGGACCCCGGACAAAAACTACGAGCAGTACTTC	CASRTPDKNYEQYF	NA	TRBV5-1	TRBJ2-7	few
TGTGCCACCAGTGACCCGGGACTAGCGGGGGACAATGAGCAGTTCTTC	CATSDPGLAGDNEQFF	TRBD2	TRBV24-1	TRBJ2-1	NA
TGTGCCAGCAGCCAAACCTCCTACGAGCAGTACTTC	CASSQTSYEQYF	NA	TRBV7-9	TRBJ2-7	many
TGTGCCAGCAGTTCGCAATGGACAGGGTCACCCTACAATGAGCAGTTCTTC	CASSSQWTGSPYNEQFF	TRBD1	TRBV6-5	TRBJ2-1	NA
TGTGCCATCAGTGAACTCGAACTACACTCCTACGAGCAGTACTTC	CAISELELHSYEQYF	NA	TRBV10-3	TRBJ2-7	NA
TGTGCCAGCAGTTTCTACAGCAGCTCCTACAATGAGCAGTTCTTC	CASSFYSSSYNEQFF	NA	TRBV12-3/TRBV12-4	TRBJ2-1	few
TGTGCCAGCAGCGTCAGGGGCGGCTACACCTTC	CASSVRGGYTF	NA	TRBV12-3/TRBV12-4	TRBJ1-2	few
TGCAGTGCTAGAGATGGGGGGATCCAAGAGACCCAGTACTTC	CSARDGGIQETQYF	NA	TRBV20-1	TRBJ2-5	many
TGTGCCAGCAGTTCCAGGGGGGGCATGAACACTGAAGCTTTCTTT	CASSSRGGMNTEAFF	TRBD1	TRBV27	TRBJ1-1	NA
TGTGCCAGCAGTGAAGGGACGGTCACCGGGGAGCTGTTTTTT	CASSEGTVTGELFF	NA	TRBV6-1	TRBJ2-2	few
TGTGCCAGCAGTGTACAGGGGGCTGAATTCCACGAGCAGTACTTC	CASSVQGAEFHEQYF	TRBD1	TRBV6-1	TRBJ2-7	NA
TGTGCCGGCAGTTCAGGACCCAACACTGAAGCTTTCTTT	CAGSSGPNTEAFF	NA	TRBV12-3/TRBV12-4	TRBJ1-1	NA
TGTGCCAGCAGCTACCCACGAGGGGAGGAGGGCACAGATACGCAGTATTTT	CASSYPRGEEGTDTQYF	NA	TRBV7-9	TRBJ2-3	many
TGTGCCCCCCTGGGGACACAGCCTGAATTTTATAATTCACCCCTCCACTTT	CAPLGTQPEFYNSPLHF	NA	TRBV10-3	TRBJ1-6	few
TGTGCCAGCAGTGACGCCCTAGCGGGAGTGTCGTCAGATACGCAGTATTTT	CASSDALAGVSSDTQYF	TRBD2	TRBV2	TRBJ2-3	many
TGTGCCAGCAGCTTAGCCCCGGGACTCCTCAATGAGCAGTTCTTC	CASSLAPGLLNEQFF	NA	TRBV7-9	TRBJ2-1	few
TGTGCCACCAGCAGAGTTAGGACTAGCGGCCAAGAGACCCAGTACTTC	CATSRVRTSGQETQYF	TRBD2	TRBV15	TRBJ2-5	few
TGTGCCACCAGACTAGCGGGGGTACAGAACACCGGGGAGCTGTTTTTT	CATRLAGVQNTGELFF	TRBD2	TRBV15	TRBJ2-2	NA
TGTGCCAGCAGCTTTCCCTCAGGGGATACGCAGTATTTT	CASSFPSGDTQYF	NA	TRBV5-6	TRBJ2-3	NA
TGCGCCAGCAGCTCTGGGGGGAGCGGGAGGACCGAGGCCGAGCAGTACTTC	CASSSGGSGRTEAEQYF	TRBD2	TRBV4-1	TRBJ2-7	NA
TGTGCCAGCAGTCCCACCTCAGGGACTCCCTACAATGAGCAGTTCTTC	CASSPTSGTPYNEQFF	NA	TRBV27	TRBJ2-1	NA
TGCGCCAGCAGCCAAGATTTTTTAGGCCCCCCAACCTACAATGAGCAGTTCTTC	CASSQDFLGPPTYNEQFF	NA	TRBV4-1	TRBJ2-1	NA
TGTGCCAGCAGCAGAGGGACAATCCACGGGCCCGGGGAGCTGTTTTTT	CASSRGTIHGPGELFF	NA	TRBV28	TRBJ2-2	few
TGTGCCAGCAGGACCTACAGGGTGGTAGACACCGGGGAGCTGTTTTTT	CASRTYRVVDTGELFF	NA	TRBV12-3/TRBV12-4	TRBJ2-2	NA
TGTGCCAGCACGGCACCTCCCGAGGGGACATACGAGCAGTACTTC	CASTAPPEGTYEQYF	NA	TRBV7-2	TRBJ2-7	NA
TGTGCCAGCAAGGGCAGGGCTGAAGCTTTCTTT	CASKGRAEAFF	NA	TRBV2	TRBJ1-1	few